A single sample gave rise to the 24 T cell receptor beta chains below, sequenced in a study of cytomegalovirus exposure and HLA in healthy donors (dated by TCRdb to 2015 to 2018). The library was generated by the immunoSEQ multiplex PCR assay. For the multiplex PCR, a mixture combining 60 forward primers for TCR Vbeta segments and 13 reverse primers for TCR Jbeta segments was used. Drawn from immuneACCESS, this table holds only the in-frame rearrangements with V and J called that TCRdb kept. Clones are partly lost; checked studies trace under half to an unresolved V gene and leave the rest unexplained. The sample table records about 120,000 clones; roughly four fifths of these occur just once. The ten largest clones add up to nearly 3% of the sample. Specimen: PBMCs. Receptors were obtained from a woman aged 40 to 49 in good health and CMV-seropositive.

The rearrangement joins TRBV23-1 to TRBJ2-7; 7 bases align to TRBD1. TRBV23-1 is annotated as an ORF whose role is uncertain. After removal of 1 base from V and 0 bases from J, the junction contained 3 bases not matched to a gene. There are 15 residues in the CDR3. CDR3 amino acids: CASSQWDSRSYEQYF. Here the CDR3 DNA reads TGCGCCAGCAGTCAATGGGACAGCCGCTCCTACGAGCAGTACTTC.

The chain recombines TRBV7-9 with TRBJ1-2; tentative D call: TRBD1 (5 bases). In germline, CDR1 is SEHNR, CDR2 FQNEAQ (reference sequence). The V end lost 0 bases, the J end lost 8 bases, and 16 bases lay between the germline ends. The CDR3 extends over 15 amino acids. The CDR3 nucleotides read TGTGCCAGCAGCTTAGCCCCCCCAGGGAAGAACGGCTACACCTTC. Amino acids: CASSLAPPGKNGYTF.

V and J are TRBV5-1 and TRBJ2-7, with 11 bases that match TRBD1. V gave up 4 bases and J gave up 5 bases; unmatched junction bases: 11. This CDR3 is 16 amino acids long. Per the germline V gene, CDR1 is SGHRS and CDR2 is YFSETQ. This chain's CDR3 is CASSARGGQGVDEQYF. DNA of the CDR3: TGCGCCAGCAGCGCGCGCGGGGGACAGGGGGTAGACGAGCAGTACTTC.

Here the CDR3 DNA reads TGTGCCAGCAGTGAAGATTCAGGGGGCACAGATACGCAGTATTTT. As protein: CASSEDSGGTDTQYF. V is TRBV6-1 and J is TRBJ2-3; D may be TRBD1 (6 bases). This CDR3 spans 15 amino acids. CDR1 and CDR2 (germline): MNHNS, SASEGT. With 1 base removed from V and 1 base from J, the gap between germline ends came to 9 bases.

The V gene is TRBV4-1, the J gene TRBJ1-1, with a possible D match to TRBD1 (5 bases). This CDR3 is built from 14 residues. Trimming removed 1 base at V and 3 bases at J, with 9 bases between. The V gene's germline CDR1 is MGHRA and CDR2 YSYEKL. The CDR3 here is CASSQVRGDTEAFF. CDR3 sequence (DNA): TGCGCCAGCAGCCAAGTGCGGGGGGACACTGAAGCTTTCTTT.

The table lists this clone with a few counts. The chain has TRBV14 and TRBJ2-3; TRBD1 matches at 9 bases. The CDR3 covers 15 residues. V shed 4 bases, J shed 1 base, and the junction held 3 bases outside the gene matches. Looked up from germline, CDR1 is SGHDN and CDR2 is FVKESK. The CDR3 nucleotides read TGTGCCAGCAGCCGACGGACAGGGGGCACAGATACGCAGTATTTT. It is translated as CASSRRTGGTDTQYF. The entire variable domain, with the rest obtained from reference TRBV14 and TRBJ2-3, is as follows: EAGVTQFPSHSVIEKGQTVTLRCDPISGHDNLYWYRRVMGKEIKFLLHFVKESKQDESGMPNNRFLAERTGGTYSTLKVQPAELEDSGVYFCASSRRTGGTDTQYFGPGTRLTVL.

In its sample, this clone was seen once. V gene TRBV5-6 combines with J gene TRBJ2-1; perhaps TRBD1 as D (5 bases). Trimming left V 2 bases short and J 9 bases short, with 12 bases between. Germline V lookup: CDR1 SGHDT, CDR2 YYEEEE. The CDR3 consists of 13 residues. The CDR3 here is CASSFPPGSEQFF. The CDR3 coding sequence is TGTGCCAGCAGCTTCCCCCCAGGGTCTGAGCAGTTCTTC.

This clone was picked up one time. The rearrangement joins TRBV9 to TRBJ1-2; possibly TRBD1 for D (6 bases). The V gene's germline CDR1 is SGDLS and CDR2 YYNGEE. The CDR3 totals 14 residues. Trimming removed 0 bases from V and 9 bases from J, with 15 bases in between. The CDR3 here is CASSVEGGDSRYTF. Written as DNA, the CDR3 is TGTGCCAGCAGCGTAGAAGGGGGTGACAGTCGCTACACCTTC.

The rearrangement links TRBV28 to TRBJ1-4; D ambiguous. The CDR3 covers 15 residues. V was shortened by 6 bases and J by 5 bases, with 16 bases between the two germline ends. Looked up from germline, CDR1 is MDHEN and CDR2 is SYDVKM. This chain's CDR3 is CASSPSAGLNEKLFF. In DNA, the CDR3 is TGTGCCAGCAGCCCCTCGGCGGGGTTAAATGAAAAACTGTTTTTT.

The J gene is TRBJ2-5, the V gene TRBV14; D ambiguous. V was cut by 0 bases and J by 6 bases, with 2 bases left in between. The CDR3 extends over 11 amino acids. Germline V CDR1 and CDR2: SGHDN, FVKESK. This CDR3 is CASSQDKTQYF. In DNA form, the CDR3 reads TGTGCCAGCAGCCAAGACAAGACCCAGTACTTC.

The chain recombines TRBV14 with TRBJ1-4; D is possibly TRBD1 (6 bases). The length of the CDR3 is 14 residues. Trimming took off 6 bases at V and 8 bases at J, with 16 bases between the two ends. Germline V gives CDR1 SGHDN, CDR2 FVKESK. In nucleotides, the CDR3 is TGTGCCAGCAGGCGGAGTGCAGGGGACGAAAAACTGTTTTTT. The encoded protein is CASRRSAGDEKLFF.

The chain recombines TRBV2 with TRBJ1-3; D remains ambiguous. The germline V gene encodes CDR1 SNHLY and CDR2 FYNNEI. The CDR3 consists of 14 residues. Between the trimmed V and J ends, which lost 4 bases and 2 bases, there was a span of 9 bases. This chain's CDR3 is CASSAEGTGNTIYF. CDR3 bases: TGTGCCAGCAGTGCGGAGGGAACTGGAAACACCATATATTTT. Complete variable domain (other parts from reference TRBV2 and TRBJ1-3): EPEVTQTPSHQVTQMGQEVILRCVPISNHLYFYWYRQILGQKVEFLVSFYNNEISEKSEIFDDQFSVERPDGSNFTLKIRSTKLEDSAMYFCASSAEGTGNTIYFGEGSWLTVV.

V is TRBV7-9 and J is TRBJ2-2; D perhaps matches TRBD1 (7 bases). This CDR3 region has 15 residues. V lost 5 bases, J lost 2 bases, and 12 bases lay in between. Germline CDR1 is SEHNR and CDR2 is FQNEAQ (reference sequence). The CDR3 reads CASSQGGSNTGELFF. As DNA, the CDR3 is TGTGCCAGCAGCCAGGGGGGCAGCAACACCGGGGAGCTGTTTTTT.

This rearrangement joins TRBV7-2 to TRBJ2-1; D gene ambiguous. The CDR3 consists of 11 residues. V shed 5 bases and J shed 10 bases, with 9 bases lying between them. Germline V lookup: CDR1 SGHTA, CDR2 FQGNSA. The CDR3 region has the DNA TGTGCCAGCAGCCCCTCGAGAGAGCAGTTCTTC. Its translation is CASSPSREQFF.

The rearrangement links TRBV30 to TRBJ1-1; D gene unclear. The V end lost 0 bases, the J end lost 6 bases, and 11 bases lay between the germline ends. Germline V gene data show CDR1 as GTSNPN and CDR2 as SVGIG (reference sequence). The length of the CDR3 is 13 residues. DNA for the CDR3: TGTGCCTGGAGTGTTTTACAATTGGCTGAAGCTTTCTTT. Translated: CAWSVLQLAEAFF. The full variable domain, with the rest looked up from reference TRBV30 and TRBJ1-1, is SQTIHQWPATLVQPVGSPLSLECTVEGTSNPNLYWYRQAAGRGLQLLFYSVGIGQISSEVPQNLSASRPQDRQFILSSKKLLLSDSGFYLCAWSVLQLAEAFFGQGTRLTVV.

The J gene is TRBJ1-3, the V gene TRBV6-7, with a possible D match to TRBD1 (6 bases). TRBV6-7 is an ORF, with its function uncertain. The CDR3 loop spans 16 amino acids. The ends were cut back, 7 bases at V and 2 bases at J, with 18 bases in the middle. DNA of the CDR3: TGTGCCAGCATCTCGGGACACTCTACTCCTGGAAACACCATATATTTT. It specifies CASISGHSTPGNTIYF.

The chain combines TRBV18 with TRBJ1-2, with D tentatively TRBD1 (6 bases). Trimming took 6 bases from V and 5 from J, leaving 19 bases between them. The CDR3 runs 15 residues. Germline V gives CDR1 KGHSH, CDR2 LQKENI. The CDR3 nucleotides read TGTGCCAGCTCTCCTCAAGGCCAGGGGATTTATGGCTACACCTTC. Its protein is CASSPQGQGIYGYTF.

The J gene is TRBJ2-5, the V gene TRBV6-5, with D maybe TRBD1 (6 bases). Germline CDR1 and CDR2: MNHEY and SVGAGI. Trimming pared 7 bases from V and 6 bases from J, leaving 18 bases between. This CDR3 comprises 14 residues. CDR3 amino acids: CASTPVQGVKTQYF. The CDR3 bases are TGTGCCAGCACCCCGGTACAGGGCGTAAAGACCCAGTACTTC.

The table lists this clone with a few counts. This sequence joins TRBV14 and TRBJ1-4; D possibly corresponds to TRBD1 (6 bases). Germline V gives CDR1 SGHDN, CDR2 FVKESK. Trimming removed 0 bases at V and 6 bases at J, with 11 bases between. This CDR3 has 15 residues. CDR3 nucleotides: TGTGCCAGCAGCCAAGAGGAAGGGGGGGATGAAAAACTGTTTTTT. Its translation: CASSQEEGGDEKLFF.

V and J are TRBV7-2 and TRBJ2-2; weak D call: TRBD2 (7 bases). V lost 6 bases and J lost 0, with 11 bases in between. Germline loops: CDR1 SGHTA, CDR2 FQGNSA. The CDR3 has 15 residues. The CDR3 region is CASRRGGTNTGELFF. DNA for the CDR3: TGTGCCAGCAGGAGGGGGGGCACGAACACCGGGGAGCTGTTTTTT.

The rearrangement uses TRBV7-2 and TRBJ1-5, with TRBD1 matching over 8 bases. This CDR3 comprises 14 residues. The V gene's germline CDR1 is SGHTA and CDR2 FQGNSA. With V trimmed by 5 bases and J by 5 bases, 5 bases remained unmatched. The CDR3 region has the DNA TGTGCCAGCAGCAGTTCGACAGGGGATCAGCCCCAGCATTTT. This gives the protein CASSSSTGDQPQHF.

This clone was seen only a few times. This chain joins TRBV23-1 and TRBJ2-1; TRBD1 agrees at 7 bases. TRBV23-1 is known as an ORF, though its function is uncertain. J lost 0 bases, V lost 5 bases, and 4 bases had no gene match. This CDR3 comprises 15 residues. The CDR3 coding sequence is TGCGCCAGCAGTTGGACAGGCAGCTCCTACAATGAGCAGTTCTTC. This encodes CASSWTGSSYNEQFF.

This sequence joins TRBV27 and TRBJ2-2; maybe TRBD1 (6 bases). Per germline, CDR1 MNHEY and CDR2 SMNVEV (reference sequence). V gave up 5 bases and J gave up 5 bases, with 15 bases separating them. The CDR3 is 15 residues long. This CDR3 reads CASSQQGGRTGELFF. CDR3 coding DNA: TGTGCCAGCAGTCAACAGGGTGGTCGGACCGGGGAGCTGTTTTTT.

CDR3 protein: CSAVLRYEQYF. The CDR3 DNA is TGCAGTGCTGTCCTTCGTTACGAGCAGTACTTC. The chain links TRBV20-1 to TRBJ2-7; D gene ambiguous. The germline V and J ends were trimmed by 5 bases and 4 bases, with 9 bases remaining between them. Germline-derived CDR1 and CDR2 are DFQATT and SNEGSKA (reference sequence). The CDR3 is 11 residues long.